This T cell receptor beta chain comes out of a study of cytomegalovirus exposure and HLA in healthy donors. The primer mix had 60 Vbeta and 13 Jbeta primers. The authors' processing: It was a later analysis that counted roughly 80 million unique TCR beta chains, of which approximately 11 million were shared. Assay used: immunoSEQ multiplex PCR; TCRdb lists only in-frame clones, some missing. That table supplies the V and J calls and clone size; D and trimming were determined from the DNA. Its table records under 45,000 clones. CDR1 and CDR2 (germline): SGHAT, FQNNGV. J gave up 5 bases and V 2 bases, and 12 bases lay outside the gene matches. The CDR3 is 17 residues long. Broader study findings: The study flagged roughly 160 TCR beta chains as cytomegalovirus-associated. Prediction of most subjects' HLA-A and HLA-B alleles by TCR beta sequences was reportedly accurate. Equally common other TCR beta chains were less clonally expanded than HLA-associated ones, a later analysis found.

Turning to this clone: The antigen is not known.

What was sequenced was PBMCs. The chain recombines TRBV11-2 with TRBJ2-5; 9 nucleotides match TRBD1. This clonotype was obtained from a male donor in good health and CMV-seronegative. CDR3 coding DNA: TGTGCCAGCAGCTTATTCATCTCTATGGGGACAGGGGAGACCCAGTACTTC. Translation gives CASSLFISMGTGETQYF. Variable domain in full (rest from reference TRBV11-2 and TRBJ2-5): EAGVAQSPRYKIIEKRQSVAFWCNPISGHATLYWYQQILGQGPKLLIQFQNNGVVDDSQLPKDRFSAERLKGVDSTLKIQPAKLEDSAVYLCASSLFISMGTGETQYFGPGTRLLVL.